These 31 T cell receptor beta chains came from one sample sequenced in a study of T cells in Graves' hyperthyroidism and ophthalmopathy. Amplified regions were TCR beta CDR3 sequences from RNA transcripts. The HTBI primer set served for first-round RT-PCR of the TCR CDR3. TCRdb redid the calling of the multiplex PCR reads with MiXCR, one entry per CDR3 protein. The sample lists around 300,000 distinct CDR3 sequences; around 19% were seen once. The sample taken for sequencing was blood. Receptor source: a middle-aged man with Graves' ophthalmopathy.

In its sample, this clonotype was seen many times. CDR3: CAWSQGGRYTEAFF. CDR3 nucleotides: TGTGCCTGGAGTCAGGGGGGGCGTTATACTGAAGCTTTCTTT. The V call is TRBV30, the J call TRBJ1-1; 7 bases map to TRBD1. Germline V gene sequence: CDR1 GTSNPN, CDR2 SVGIG (reference sequence). This CDR3 region has 14 residues. With 2 bases clipped from V and 5 bases from J, the junction kept 8 bases outside the gene matches.

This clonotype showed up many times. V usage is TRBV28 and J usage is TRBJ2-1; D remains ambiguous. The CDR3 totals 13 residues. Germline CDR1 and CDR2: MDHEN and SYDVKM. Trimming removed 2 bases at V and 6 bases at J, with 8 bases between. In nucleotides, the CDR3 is TGTGCCAGCAGTTTAATTGGTTCCAATGAGCAGTTCTTC. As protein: CASSLIGSNEQFF.

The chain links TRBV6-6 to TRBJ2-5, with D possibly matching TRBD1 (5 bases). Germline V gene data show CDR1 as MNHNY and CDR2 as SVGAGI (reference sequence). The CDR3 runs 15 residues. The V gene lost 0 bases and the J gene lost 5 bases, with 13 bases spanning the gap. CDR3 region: CASSYSWTPRETQYF. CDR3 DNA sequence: TGTGCCAGCAGTTACTCGTGGACACCACGGGAGACCCAGTACTTC.

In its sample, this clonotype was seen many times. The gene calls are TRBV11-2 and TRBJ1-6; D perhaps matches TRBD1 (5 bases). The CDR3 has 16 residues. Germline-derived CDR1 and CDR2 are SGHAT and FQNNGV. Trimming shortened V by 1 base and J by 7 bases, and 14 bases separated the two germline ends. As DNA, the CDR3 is TGTGCCAGCAGCTTAGTAATCCCGGGGGGGAATTCACCCCTCCACTTT. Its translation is CASSLVIPGGNSPLHF.

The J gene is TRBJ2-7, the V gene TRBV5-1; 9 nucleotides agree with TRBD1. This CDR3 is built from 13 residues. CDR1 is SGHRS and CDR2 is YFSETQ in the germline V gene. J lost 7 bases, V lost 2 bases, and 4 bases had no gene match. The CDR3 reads CASSLQDRGEQYF. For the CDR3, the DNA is TGCGCCAGCAGCTTACAAGACAGGGGGGAGCAGTACTTC.

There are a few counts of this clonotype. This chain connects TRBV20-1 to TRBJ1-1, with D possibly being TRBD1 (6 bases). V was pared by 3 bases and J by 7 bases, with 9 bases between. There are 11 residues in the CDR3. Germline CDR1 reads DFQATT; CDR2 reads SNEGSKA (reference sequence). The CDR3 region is CSASQGIEAFF. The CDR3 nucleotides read TGCAGTGCTAGTCAGGGGATTGAAGCTTTCTTT.

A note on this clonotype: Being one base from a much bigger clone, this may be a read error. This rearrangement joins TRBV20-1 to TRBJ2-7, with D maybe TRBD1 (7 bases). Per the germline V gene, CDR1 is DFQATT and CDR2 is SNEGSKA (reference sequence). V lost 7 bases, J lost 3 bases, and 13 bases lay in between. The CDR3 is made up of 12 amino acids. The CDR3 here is CSGGRGVYEQYF. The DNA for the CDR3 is TGCAGTGGGGGCAGGGGGGTCTACGAGCAGTACTTC.

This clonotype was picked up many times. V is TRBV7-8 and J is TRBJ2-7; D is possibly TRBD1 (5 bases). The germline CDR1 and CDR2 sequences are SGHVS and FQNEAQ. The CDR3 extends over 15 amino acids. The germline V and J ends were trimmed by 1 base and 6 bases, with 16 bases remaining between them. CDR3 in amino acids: CASSLGVGRTSEQYF. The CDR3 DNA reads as TGTGCCAGCAGCTTAGGTGTGGGGCGTACGTCCGAGCAGTACTTC.

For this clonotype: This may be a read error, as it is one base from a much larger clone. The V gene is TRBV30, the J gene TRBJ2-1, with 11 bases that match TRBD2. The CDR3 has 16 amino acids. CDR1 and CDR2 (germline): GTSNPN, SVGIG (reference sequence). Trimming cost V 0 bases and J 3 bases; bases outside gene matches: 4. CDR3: CAWSVSGRVIYNEQFF. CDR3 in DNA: TGTGCCTGGAGTGTTAGCGGGAGGGTGATCTACAATGAGCAGTTCTTC.

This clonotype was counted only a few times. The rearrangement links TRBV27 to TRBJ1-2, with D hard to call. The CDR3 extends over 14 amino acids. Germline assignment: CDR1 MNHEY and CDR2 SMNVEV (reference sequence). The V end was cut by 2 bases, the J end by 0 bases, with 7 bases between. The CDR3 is CASSLIGTNYGYTF. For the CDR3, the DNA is TGTGCCAGCAGTTTAATCGGGACTAACTATGGCTACACCTTC.

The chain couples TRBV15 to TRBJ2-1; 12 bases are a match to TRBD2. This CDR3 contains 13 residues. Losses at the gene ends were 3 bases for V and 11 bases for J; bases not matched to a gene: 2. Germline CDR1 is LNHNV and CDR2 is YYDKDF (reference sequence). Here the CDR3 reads CATSRTSGSQQFF. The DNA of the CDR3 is TGTGCCACCAGCAGGACTAGCGGGAGTCAGCAGTTCTTC.

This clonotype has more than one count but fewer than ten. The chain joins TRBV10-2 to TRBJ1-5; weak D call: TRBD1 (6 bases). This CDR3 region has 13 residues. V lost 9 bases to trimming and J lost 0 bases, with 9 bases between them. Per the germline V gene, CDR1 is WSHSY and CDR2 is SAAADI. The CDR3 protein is CASQGSSNQPQHF. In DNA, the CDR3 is TGCGCCAGTCAGGGGTCTAGCAATCAGCCCCAGCATTTT.

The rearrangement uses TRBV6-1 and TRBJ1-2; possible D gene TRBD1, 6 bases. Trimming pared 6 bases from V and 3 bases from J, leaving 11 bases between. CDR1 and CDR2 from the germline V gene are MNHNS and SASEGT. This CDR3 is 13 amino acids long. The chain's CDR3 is CASRSQGDYGYTF. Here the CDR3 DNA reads TGTGCCAGCAGATCACAGGGTGACTATGGCTACACCTTC.

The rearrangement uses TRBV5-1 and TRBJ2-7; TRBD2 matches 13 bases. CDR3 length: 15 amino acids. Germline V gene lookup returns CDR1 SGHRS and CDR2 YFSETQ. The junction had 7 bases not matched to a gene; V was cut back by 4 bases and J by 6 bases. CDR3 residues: CASSRTSGSGIEQYF. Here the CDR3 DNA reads TGCGCCAGCAGCAGGACTAGCGGGAGTGGGATCGAGCAGTACTTC.

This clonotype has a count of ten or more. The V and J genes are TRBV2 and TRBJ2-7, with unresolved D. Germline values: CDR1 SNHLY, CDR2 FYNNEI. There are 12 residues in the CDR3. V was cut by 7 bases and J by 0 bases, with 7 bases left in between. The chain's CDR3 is CASTSDSYEQYF. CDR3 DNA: TGTGCCAGCACCTCAGACTCCTACGAGCAGTACTTC. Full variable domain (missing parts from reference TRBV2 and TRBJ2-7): EPEVTQTPSHQVTQMGQEVILRCVPISNHLYFYWYRQILGQKVEFLVSFYNNEISEKSEIFDDQFSVERPDGSNFTLKIRSTKLEDSAMYFCASTSDSYEQYFGPGTRLTVT.

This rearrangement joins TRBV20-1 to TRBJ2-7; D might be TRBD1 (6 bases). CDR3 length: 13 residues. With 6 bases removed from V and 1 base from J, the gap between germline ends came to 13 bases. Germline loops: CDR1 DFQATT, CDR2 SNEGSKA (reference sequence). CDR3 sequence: CSALWTDSYEQYF. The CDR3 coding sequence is TGCAGTGCCCTTTGGACAGATTCCTACGAGCAGTACTTC.

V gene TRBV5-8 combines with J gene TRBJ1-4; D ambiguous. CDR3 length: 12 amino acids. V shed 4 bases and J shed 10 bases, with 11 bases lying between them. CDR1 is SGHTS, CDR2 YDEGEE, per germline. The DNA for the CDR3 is TGTGCCAGCAGCCCGGATCTGGGAAAACTGTTTTTT. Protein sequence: CASSPDLGKLFF.

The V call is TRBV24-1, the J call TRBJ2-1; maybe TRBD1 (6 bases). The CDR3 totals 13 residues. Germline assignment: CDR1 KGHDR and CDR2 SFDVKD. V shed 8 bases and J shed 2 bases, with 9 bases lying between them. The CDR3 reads CATNSGAYNEQFF. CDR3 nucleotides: TGTGCCACCAATTCAGGGGCCTACAATGAGCAGTTCTTC.

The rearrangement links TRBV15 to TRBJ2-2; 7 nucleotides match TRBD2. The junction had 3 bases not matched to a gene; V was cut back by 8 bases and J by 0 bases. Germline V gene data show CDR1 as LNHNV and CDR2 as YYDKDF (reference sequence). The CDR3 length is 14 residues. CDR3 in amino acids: CATALAPNTGELFF. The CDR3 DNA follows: TGTGCCACCGCACTAGCGCCGAACACCGGGGAGCTGTTTTTT.

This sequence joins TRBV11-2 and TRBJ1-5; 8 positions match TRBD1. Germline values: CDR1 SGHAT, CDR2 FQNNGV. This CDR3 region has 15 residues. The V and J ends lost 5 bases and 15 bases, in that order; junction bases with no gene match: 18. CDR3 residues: CASSQETGAGAFGHF. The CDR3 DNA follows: TGTGCCAGCAGCCAGGAGACAGGGGCCGGTGCATTCGGGCATTTT.

The CDR3 sequence is CASSSQSIGEMAQYF. DNA for the CDR3: TGCGCCAGCAGCTCCCAGAGCATAGGGGAGATGGCCCAGTATTTT. The rearrangement links TRBV5-1 to TRBJ2-3; the D call may be TRBD1 or TRBD2 (5 bases each). CDR1 and CDR2 from the germline V gene are SGHRS and YFSETQ. The CDR3 has 15 residues. With 3 bases removed from V and 12 bases from J, the gap between germline ends came to 23 bases.

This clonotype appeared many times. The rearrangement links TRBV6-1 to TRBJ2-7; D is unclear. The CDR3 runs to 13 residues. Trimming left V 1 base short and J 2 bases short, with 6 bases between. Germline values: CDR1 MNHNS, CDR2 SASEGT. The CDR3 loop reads CASSEGGAYEQYF. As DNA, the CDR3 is TGTGCCAGCAGTGAAGGTGGGGCCTACGAGCAGTACTTC.

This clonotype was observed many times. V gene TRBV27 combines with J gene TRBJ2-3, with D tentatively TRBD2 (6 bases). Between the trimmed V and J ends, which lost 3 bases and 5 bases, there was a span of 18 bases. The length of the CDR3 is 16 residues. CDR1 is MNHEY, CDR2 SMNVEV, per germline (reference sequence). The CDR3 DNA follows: TGTGCCAGCAGTTTTTCTACCGGAGGGCCCGTAGATACGCAGTATTTT. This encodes CASSFSTGGPVDTQYF.

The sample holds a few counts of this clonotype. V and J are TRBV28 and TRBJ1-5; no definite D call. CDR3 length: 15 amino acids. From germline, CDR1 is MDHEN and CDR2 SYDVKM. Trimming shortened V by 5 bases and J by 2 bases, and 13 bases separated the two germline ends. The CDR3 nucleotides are TGTGCCAGCAGTCCTGTCTTACGCGGCAATCAGCCCCAGCATTTT. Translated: CASSPVLRGNQPQHF.

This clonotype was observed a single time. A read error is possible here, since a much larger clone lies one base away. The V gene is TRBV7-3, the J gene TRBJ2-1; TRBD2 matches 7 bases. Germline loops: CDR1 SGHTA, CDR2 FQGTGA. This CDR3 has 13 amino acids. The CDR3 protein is CASSSTSWNEQLF. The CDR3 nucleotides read TGTGCCAGCAGCTCGACTAGCTGGAATGAGCAGCTCTTC.

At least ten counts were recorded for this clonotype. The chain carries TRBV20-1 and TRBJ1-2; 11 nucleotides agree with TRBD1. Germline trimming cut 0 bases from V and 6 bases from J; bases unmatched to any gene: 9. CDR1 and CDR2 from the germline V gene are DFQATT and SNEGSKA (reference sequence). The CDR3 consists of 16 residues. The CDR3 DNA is TGCAGTGCTAGAGATACATTCGGGGACAGGGGGAATGGCTACACCTTC. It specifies CSARDTFGDRGNGYTF.

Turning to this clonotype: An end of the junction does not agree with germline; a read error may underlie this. CDR3 region: CASSLGGSSYNEQSF. The CDR3 DNA is TGTGCTAGCAGCTTAGGCGGTAGCTCCTACAATGAGCAGTCCTTC. The rearrangement uses TRBV7-7 and TRBJ2-1; no clear D. This CDR3 has 15 amino acids. Germline CDR1 is SSHAT and CDR2 is FNYEAQ (reference sequence).

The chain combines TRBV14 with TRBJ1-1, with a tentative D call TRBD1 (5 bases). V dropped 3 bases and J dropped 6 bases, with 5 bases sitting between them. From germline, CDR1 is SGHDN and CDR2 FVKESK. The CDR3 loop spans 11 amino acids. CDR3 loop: CASSQGPEAFF. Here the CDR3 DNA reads TGTGCCAGCAGCCAGGGACCTGAAGCTTTCTTT.

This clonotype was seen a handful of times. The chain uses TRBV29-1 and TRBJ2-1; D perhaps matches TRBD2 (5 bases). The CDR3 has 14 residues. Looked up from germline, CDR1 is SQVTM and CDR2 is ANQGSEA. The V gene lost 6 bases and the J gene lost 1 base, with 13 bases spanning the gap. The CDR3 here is CSVRGSASYNEQFF. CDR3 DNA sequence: TGCAGCGTGCGAGGGTCCGCTTCCTACAATGAGCAGTTCTTC.

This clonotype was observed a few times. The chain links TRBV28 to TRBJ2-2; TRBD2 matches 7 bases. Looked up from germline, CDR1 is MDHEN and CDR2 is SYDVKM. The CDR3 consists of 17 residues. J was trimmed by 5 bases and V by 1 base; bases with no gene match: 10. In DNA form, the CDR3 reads TGTGCCAGCAGTTTATCCCGGGCTAGCGGTTCTACCGGGGAGCTGTTTTTT. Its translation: CASSLSRASGSTGELFF.

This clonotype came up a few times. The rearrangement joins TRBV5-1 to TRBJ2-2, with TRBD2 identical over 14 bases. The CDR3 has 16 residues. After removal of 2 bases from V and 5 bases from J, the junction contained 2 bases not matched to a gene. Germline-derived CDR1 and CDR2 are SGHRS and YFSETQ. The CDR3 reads CASSLRTSGGTGELFF. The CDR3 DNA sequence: TGCGCCAGCAGCTTACGGACTAGCGGGGGGACCGGGGAGCTGTTTTTT.